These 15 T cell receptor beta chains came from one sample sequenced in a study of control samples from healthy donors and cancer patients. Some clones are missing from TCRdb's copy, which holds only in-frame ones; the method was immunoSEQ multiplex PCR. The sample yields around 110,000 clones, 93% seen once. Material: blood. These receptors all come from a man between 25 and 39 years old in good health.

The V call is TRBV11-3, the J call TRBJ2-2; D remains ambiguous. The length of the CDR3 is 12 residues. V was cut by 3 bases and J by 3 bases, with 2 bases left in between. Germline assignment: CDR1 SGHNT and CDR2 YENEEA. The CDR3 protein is CASSLDTGELFF. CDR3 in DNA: TGTGCCAGCAGCTTGGACACCGGGGAGCTGTTTTTT.

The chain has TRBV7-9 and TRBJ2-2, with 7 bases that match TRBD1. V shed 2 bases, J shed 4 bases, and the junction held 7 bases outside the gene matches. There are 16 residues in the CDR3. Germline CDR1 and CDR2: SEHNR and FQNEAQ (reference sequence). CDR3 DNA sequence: TGTGCCAGCAGCTTATCTCCGACAGGGATCACCGGGGAGCTGTTTTTT. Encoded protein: CASSLSPTGITGELFF.

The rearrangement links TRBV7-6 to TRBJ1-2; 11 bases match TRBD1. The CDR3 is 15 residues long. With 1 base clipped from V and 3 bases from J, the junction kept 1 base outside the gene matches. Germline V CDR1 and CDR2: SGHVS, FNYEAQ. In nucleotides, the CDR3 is TGTGCCAGCAGCTTAGGGACAGGGGGCGACTATGGCTACACCTTC. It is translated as CASSLGTGGDYGYTF. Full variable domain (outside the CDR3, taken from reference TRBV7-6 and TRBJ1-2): GAGVSQSPRYKVTKRGQDVALRCDPISGHVSLYWYRQALGQGPEFLTYFNYEAQQDKSGLPNDRFSAERPEGSISTLTIQRTEQRDSAMYRCASSLGTGGDYGYTFGSGTRLTVV.

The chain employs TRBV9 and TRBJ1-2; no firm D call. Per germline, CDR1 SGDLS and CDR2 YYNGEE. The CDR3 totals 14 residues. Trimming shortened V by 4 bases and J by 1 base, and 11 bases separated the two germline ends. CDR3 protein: CASSSRGLNYGYTF. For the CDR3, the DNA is TGTGCCAGCAGCTCCCGAGGTCTTAACTATGGCTACACCTTC.

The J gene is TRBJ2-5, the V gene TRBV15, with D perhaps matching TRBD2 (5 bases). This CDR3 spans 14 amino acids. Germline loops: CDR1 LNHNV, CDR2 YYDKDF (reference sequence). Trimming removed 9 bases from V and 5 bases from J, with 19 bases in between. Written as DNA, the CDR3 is TGTGCCACTCGACCGGGGAGCTTCGGGGAGACCCAGTACTTC. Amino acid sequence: CATRPGSFGETQYF.

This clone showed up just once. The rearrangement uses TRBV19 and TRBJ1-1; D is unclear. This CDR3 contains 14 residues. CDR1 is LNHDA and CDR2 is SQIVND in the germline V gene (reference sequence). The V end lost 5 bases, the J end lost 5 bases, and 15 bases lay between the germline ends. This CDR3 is CASSPQRARTEAFF. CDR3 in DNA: TGTGCCAGTAGTCCGCAGAGGGCCCGGACTGAAGCTTTCTTT.

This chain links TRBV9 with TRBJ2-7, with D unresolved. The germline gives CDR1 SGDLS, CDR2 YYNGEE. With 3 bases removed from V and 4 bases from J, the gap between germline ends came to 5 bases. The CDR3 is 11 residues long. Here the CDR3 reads CASSAGYEQYF. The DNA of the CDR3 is TGTGCCAGCAGCGCAGGTTACGAGCAGTACTTC.

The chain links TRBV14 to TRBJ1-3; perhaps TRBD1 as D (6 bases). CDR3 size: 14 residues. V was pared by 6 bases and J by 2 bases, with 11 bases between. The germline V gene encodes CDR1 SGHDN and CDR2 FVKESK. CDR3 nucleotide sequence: TGTGCCAGCAGGTGGGGGGGCGCTGGAAACACCATATATTTT. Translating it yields CASRWGGAGNTIYF. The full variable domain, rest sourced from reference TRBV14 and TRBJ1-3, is EAGVTQFPSHSVIEKGQTVTLRCDPISGHDNLYWYRRVMGKEIKFLLHFVKESKQDESGMPNNRFLAERTGGTYSTLKVQPAELEDSGVYFCASRWGGAGNTIYFGEGSWLTVV.

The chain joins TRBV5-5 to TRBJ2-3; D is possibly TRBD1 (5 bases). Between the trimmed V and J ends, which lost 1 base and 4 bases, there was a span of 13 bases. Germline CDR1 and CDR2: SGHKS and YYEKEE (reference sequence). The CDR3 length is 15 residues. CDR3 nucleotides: TGTGCCAGCAGCTTGCTAAGGACACACGCAGATACGCAGTATTTT. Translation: CASSLLRTHADTQYF.

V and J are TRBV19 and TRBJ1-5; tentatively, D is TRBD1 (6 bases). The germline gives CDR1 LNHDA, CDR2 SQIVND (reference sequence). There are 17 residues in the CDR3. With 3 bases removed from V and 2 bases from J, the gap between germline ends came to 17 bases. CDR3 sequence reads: CASSIGRGLVGNQPQHF. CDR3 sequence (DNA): TGTGCCAGTAGTATCGGTCGGGGGCTGGTGGGCAATCAGCCCCAGCATTTT.

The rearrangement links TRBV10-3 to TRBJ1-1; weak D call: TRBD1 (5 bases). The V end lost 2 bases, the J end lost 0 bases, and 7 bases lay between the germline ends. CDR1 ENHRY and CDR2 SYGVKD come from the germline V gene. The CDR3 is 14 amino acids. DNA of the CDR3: TGTGCCATCAGTGAGGACAGCATGAACACTGAAGCTTTCTTT. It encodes CAISEDSMNTEAFF.

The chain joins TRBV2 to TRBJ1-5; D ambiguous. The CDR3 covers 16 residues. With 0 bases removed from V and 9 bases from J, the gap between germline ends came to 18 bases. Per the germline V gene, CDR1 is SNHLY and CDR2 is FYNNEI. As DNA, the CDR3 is TGTGCCAGCAGTGAAGCGGGGAAGGGAACCCGCGGGCCCCAGCATTTT. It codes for CASSEAGKGTRGPQHF.

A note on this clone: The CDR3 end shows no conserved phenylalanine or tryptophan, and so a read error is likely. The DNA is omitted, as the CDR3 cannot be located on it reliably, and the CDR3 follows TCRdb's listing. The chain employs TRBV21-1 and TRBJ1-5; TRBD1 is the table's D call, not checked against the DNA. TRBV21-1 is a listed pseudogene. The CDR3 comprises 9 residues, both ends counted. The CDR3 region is CASSEGDRV.

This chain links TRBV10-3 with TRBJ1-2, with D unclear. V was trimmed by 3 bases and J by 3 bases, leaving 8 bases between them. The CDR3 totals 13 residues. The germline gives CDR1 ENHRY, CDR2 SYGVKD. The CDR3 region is CAISDEDDYGYTF. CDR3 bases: TGTGCCATCAGTGATGAGGACGACTATGGCTACACCTTC.

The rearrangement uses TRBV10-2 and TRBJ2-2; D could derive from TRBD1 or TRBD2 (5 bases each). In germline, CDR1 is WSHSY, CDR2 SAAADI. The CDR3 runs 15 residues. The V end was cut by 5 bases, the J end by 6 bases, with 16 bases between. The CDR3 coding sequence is TGCGCCAGCAGTAATTCGGTCCAGGGACCCGGGGAGCTGTTTTTT. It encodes CASSNSVQGPGELFF.